This TCR beta chain is from a study of blood T cell repertoires in COVID-19. Study at large: Italy, Spain and the United States were the sources of the convalescent and acute COVID-19 samples. PBMCs, B-cell-depleted T cells, or T cells were the source of the cDNA or gDNA that made up the material.

Sequencing used immunoSEQ multiplex PCR; TCRdb keeps in-frame clones, though not all of them. The table has more than 200,000 clones, over 80% seen once; the top ten hold around 25%. V was shortened by 1 base and J by 8 bases, with 21 bases between the two germline ends. This CDR3 is built from 18 residues. The V gene's germline CDR1 is SGHTA and CDR2 FQGNSA. The sample taken for sequencing was peripheral blood. This TCR was recovered from a middle-aged man with acute or convalescent COVID-19. The gene calls are TRBV7-2 and TRBJ1-6; D is ambiguous. CDR3 in amino acids: CASSLELLRQIGDSPLHF. DNA of the CDR3: TGTGCCAGCAGCTTAGAATTATTAAGGCAAATCGGGGATTCACCCCTCCACTTT.